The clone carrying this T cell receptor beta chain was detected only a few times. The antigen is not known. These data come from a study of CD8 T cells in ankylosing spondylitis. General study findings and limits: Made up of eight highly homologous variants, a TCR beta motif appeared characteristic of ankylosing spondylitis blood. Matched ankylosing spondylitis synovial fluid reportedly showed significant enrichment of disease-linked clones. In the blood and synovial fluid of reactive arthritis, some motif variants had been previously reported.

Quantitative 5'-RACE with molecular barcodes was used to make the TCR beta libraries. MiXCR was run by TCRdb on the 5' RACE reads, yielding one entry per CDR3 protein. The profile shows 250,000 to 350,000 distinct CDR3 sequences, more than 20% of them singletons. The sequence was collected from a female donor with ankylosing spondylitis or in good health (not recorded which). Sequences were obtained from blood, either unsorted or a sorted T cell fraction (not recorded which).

The CDR3 region is CSAGRDSNTEAFF. CDR3 DNA: TGCAGTGCTGGACGGGACTCGAACACTGAAGCTTTCTTT. This chain links TRBV20-1 with TRBJ1-1; D may be TRBD1 (5 bases). Germline CDR1 and CDR2: DFQATT and SNEGSKA (reference sequence). There are 13 residues in the CDR3. V lost 5 bases to trimming and J lost 1 base, with 11 bases between them.